The rows below give T cell receptor beta chains drawn from one sample of a study of radiation and T cells in renal cell carcinoma. Profiled with immunoSEQ multiplex PCR; TCRdb holds only in-frame clones, not every one. The repertoire holds 110,000 to 150,000 clones, with roughly 90% as singletons. Sequencing was performed on blood, taken from a patient whose treatment included radiotherapy and nephrectomy. Receptors originate from a woman aged 45 to 65 with renal cell carcinoma. Both conserved end residues are part of each CDR3. The order of the fields is J gene, D gene, clone size, V gene, CDR3 protein, CDR3 DNA. The D gene is left open where the match is weak. Size values are once, few and many counts, or a class for expanded clones, and some rows have none.

J gene: TRBJ1-1
D gene: NA
clone size: NA
V gene: TRBV30
CDR3 protein: CAWSPGNTEAFF
CDR3 DNA: TGTGCCTGGAGCCCAGGGAACACTGAAGCTTTCTTT

J gene: TRBJ2-7
D gene: NA
clone size: NA
V gene: TRBV7-9
CDR3 protein: CASSPGLVPYEQYF
CDR3 DNA: TGTGCCAGCAGCCCAGGACTCGTCCCCTACGAGCAGTACTTC

J gene: TRBJ2-2
D gene: NA
clone size: NA
V gene: TRBV6-1
CDR3 protein: CAKSGTLNTGELFF
CDR3 DNA: TGTGCCAAATCTGGGACTCTAAACACCGGGGAGCTGTTTTTT

J gene: TRBJ2-2
D gene: NA
clone size: few
V gene: TRBV30
CDR3 protein: CAWSVGRNTGELFF
CDR3 DNA: TGTGCCTGGAGTGTAGGTCGGAACACCGGGGAGCTGTTTTTT

J gene: TRBJ1-6
D gene: TRBD1
clone size: NA
V gene: TRBV2
CDR3 protein: CASRRDSGASPLHF
CDR3 DNA: TGTGCCAGCAGAAGGGACAGTGGGGCTTCACCCCTCCACTTT

J gene: TRBJ1-2
D gene: NA
clone size: once
V gene: TRBV30
CDR3 protein: CAWSIGLYGYTF
CDR3 DNA: TGTGCCTGGAGTATCGGCCTCTATGGCTACACCTTC

J gene: TRBJ1-3
D gene: NA
clone size: NA
V gene: TRBV2
CDR3 protein: CASSDSSVGGNTIYF
CDR3 DNA: TGTGCCAGCAGTGACTCAAGCGTGGGTGGAAACACCATATATTTT

J gene: TRBJ1-1
D gene: NA
clone size: NA
V gene: TRBV7-2
CDR3 protein: CASSLEWGGRAFF
CDR3 DNA: TGTGCCAGCAGCTTAGAATGGGGGGGTAGGGCTTTCTTT

J gene: TRBJ2-1
D gene: NA
clone size: NA
V gene: TRBV19
CDR3 protein: CASSTPGRGSSSYNEQFF
CDR3 DNA: TGTGCCAGTAGTACCCCCGGCCGGGGGTCTAGCTCCTACAATGAGCAGTTCTTC

J gene: TRBJ2-7
D gene: NA
clone size: NA
V gene: TRBV19
CDR3 protein: CASSTSYGYEQYF
CDR3 DNA: TGTGCCAGTTCAACCTCGTATGGCTACGAGCAGTACTTC

J gene: TRBJ2-1
D gene: TRBD2
clone size: NA
V gene: TRBV5-6
CDR3 protein: CASSLDGGMYNEQFF
CDR3 DNA: TGTGCCAGCAGCTTGGACGGGGGGATGTACAATGAGCAGTTCTTC

J gene: TRBJ2-1
D gene: NA
clone size: NA
V gene: TRBV6-1
CDR3 protein: CASSDLSQGGEQFF
CDR3 DNA: TGTGCCAGCAGTGACCTTTCTCAGGGCGGTGAGCAGTTCTTC

J gene: TRBJ1-2
D gene: NA
clone size: once
V gene: TRBV6-5
CDR3 protein: CASTGGDGYGYTF
CDR3 DNA: TGTGCCAGTACGGGGGGCGACGGATATGGCTACACCTTC

J gene: TRBJ2-5
D gene: TRBD2
clone size: once
V gene: TRBV7-9
CDR3 protein: CASSLGASGGAFEETQYF
CDR3 DNA: TGTGCCAGCAGCTTAGGAGCTAGCGGGGGGGCATTTGAAGAGACCCAGTACTTC

J gene: TRBJ2-5
D gene: TRBD2
clone size: few
V gene: TRBV10-1
CDR3 protein: CASSGTSGRETQYF
CDR3 DNA: TGCGCCAGCAGTGGGACTAGCGGCCGGGAGACCCAGTACTTC

J gene: TRBJ2-3
D gene: NA
clone size: once
V gene: TRBV4-2
CDR3 protein: CASSQDRDGADTQYF
CDR3 DNA: TGTGCCAGCAGCCAAGATCGGGATGGTGCAGATACGCAGTATTTT

J gene: TRBJ2-1
D gene: NA
clone size: NA
V gene: TRBV7-8
CDR3 protein: CASSLGALGNNEQFF
CDR3 DNA: TGTGCCAGCAGCTTAGGGGCTTTGGGGAACAATGAGCAGTTCTTC

J gene: TRBJ2-1
D gene: NA
clone size: NA
V gene: TRBV5-6
CDR3 protein: CASSLGWRSTYNEQFF
CDR3 DNA: TGTGCCAGCAGCTTGGGTTGGCGGTCCACCTACAATGAGCAGTTCTTC

J gene: TRBJ1-4
D gene: NA
clone size: NA
V gene: TRBV19
CDR3 protein: CASSPQAQTEKLFF
CDR3 DNA: TGTGCCAGTAGTCCACAGGCGCAGACGGAAAAACTGTTTTTT

J gene: TRBJ1-1
D gene: NA
clone size: NA
V gene: TRBV9
CDR3 protein: CASSPLGDVWNTEAFF
CDR3 DNA: TGTGCCAGCAGCCCCCTCGGGGACGTTTGGAACACTGAAGCTTTCTTT

J gene: TRBJ1-2
D gene: TRBD1
clone size: NA
V gene: TRBV14
CDR3 protein: CASSQARTGTNYGYTF
CDR3 DNA: TGTGCCAGCAGCCAAGCCCGGACAGGAACTAACTATGGCTACACCTTC

J gene: TRBJ1-3
D gene: NA
clone size: NA
V gene: TRBV4-3
CDR3 protein: CASSQDGQGAGNTIYF
CDR3 DNA: TGCGCCAGCAGCCAAGATGGCCAGGGCGCTGGAAACACCATATATTTT

J gene: TRBJ1-1
D gene: TRBD1
clone size: NA
V gene: TRBV7-9
CDR3 protein: CASSRAGQDMNTEAFF
CDR3 DNA: TGTGCCAGCAGCCGTGCGGGACAGGACATGAACACTGAAGCTTTCTTT

J gene: TRBJ2-1
D gene: NA
clone size: NA
V gene: TRBV4-2
CDR3 protein: CASSHPESREQFF
CDR3 DNA: TGTGCCAGCAGCCACCCAGAAAGCCGTGAGCAGTTCTTC

J gene: TRBJ2-7
D gene: NA
clone size: NA
V gene: TRBV6-1
CDR3 protein: CASSVRSGLNLYEQYF
CDR3 DNA: TGTGCCAGCAGTGTTAGGAGCGGACTGAACTTATACGAGCAGTACTTC

J gene: TRBJ1-3
D gene: TRBD1
clone size: NA
V gene: TRBV2
CDR3 protein: CASRGTGEGNTIYF
CDR3 DNA: TGTGCCAGCAGGGGGACAGGGGAAGGAAACACCATATATTTT

J gene: TRBJ2-3
D gene: NA
clone size: NA
V gene: TRBV6-1
CDR3 protein: CASSLGVEGDTQYF
CDR3 DNA: TGTGCCAGCAGTTTAGGTGTGGAAGGAGATACGCAGTATTTT

J gene: TRBJ2-1
D gene: NA
clone size: NA
V gene: TRBV6-6
CDR3 protein: CASSLVGNEQFF
CDR3 DNA: TGTGCCAGCAGTTTAGTGGGCAATGAGCAGTTCTTC

J gene: TRBJ1-4
D gene: NA
clone size: NA
V gene: TRBV18
CDR3 protein: CASSPRQALPFSTNEKLFF
CDR3 DNA: TGTGCCAGCTCACCAAGACAGGCACTCCCTTTTTCAACTAATGAAAAACTGTTTTTT

J gene: TRBJ2-7
D gene: NA
clone size: NA
V gene: TRBV7-3
CDR3 protein: CASSFAEGSEQYF
CDR3 DNA: TGTGCCAGCAGTTTCGCCGAGGGCTCCGAGCAGTACTTC

J gene: TRBJ1-5
D gene: NA
clone size: NA
V gene: TRBV19
CDR3 protein: CASSIAPGQPQHF
CDR3 DNA: TGTGCCAGTAGTATCGCCCCGGGTCAGCCCCAGCATTTT

J gene: TRBJ1-1
D gene: NA
clone size: NA
V gene: TRBV7-9
CDR3 protein: CASSLPRLREGYTEAFF
CDR3 DNA: TGTGCCAGCAGCCTCCCCCGGTTAAGGGAAGGGTACACTGAAGCTTTCTTT

J gene: TRBJ1-2
D gene: NA
clone size: NA
V gene: TRBV7-2
CDR3 protein: CASSAPTGPYGYTF
CDR3 DNA: TGTGCCAGCAGCGCGCCTACAGGGCCCTATGGCTACACCTTC

J gene: TRBJ1-1
D gene: TRBD1
clone size: few
V gene: TRBV30
CDR3 protein: CAWSVTGGTEAFF
CDR3 DNA: TGTGCCTGGAGTGTGACAGGGGGAACTGAAGCTTTCTTT

J gene: TRBJ1-1
D gene: TRBD1
clone size: NA
V gene: TRBV19
CDR3 protein: CASIRTGGNTEAFF
CDR3 DNA: TGTGCCAGTATCCGGACAGGGGGGAACACTGAAGCTTTCTTT

J gene: TRBJ2-3
D gene: TRBD2
clone size: NA
V gene: TRBV7-9
CDR3 protein: CASSSAGASVDTQYF
CDR3 DNA: TGTGCCAGCAGCTCAGCGGGGGCTAGCGTAGATACGCAGTATTTT

J gene: TRBJ2-1
D gene: TRBD2
clone size: NA
V gene: TRBV2
CDR3 protein: CASSGGLAGGNEQFF
CDR3 DNA: TGTGCCAGCAGTGGCGGTCTAGCGGGAGGAAATGAGCAGTTCTTC